Below, 21 T cell receptor beta chains from the same sample are listed, as sequenced in a study of vaccination and CD4 T cells after COVID-19. These receptors have no known antigen. Cultured CD4+ T cell DNA underwent sequencing with the Oncomine TCR Beta short-read assay. Each CDR3 protein gets one entry after TCRdb re-called the PCR reads with MiXCR. The sample yields roughly 8,100 distinct CDR3 sequences, approximately 49% seen once. Noted treatment: approximately nine-day PBMC culture with coronavirus spike peptide pools or control peptides (ViraFEST assay). Collection of the unexposed donor's CD4+ T cells took place before the COVID-19 pandemic (2011-2018). The sequenced sample consisted of CD4+ T cells from blood, cultured in vitro. These receptors were taken from a human donor in good health.

This clonotype appeared a few times. The rearrangement uses TRBV6-1 and TRBJ1-2; no reliable D call. Germline V lookup: CDR1 MNHNS, CDR2 SASEGT. This CDR3 spans 14 amino acids. Deletions cut 7 bases from V and 2 bases from J, with 14 bases between. The CDR3 DNA is TGTGCCAGCATCTCGGGCAGGATCAACTATGGCTACACCTTC. Amino acids: CASISGRINYGYTF.

Only a few counts were recorded for this clonotype. The chain combines TRBV10-1 with TRBJ2-3, with D hard to call. Trimming removed 5 bases from V and 1 base from J, with 10 bases in between. Germline lookup yields CDR1 WNHNN and CDR2 SYGVQD (reference sequence). CDR3 size: 14 residues. This chain's CDR3 is CASSPGVGTDTQYF. DNA of the CDR3: TGCGCCAGCAGTCCGGGCGTGGGCACAGATACGCAGTATTTT.

The chain recombines TRBV19 with TRBJ1-2; TRBD1 matches at 11 bases. The CDR3 is made up of 16 amino acids. V was pared by 6 bases and J by 1 base, with 7 bases of the junction left unmatched. Germline V CDR1 and CDR2: LNHDA, SQIVND (reference sequence). The CDR3 region is CASSWTGGGFNYGYTF. CDR3 DNA: TGTGCCAGTAGCTGGACAGGGGGCGGGTTTAACTATGGCTACACCTTC.

This clonotype was detected a few times. The chain couples TRBV6-5 to TRBJ1-5; D call uncertain. Deletions cut 0 bases from V and 0 bases from J, with 6 bases between. Germline V lookup: CDR1 MNHEY, CDR2 SVGAGI. The length of the CDR3 is 15 residues. CDR3 residues: CASSYSQYSNQPQHF. The CDR3 nucleotides are TGTGCCAGCAGTTACTCGCAGTATAGCAATCAGCCCCAGCATTTT.

This chain joins TRBV30 and TRBJ1-2; a weak D match, TRBD1 (5 bases). The germline V gene encodes CDR1 GTSNPN and CDR2 SVGIG (reference sequence). The length of the CDR3 is 14 residues. V lost 2 bases and J lost 4, with 14 bases in between. The CDR3 protein is CAWSSSGGGYGYTF. The CDR3 DNA is TGTGCCTGGAGTTCCTCCGGGGGTGGCTATGGCTACACCTTC.

The chain joins TRBV7-9 to TRBJ2-5, with 8 bases fitting TRBD2. Germline V gene data show CDR1 as SEHNR and CDR2 as FQNEAQ (reference sequence). This CDR3 comprises 15 residues. V lost 1 base to trimming and J lost 5 bases; unmatched junction nucleotides: 6. The CDR3 DNA reads as TGTGCCAGCAGCTTAGGTGGGACTAGTGATGAGACCCAGTACTTC. Translation: CASSLGGTSDETQYF.

V gene TRBV27 combines with J gene TRBJ2-2; D not resolved. Germline V gives CDR1 MNHEY, CDR2 SMNVEV (reference sequence). V was clipped by 5 bases and J by 0 bases, with 7 bases between them. CDR3 size: 14 residues. The CDR3 DNA sequence: TGTGCCAGCAGTCTCAGACCGAACACCGGGGAGCTGTTTTTT. Residues: CASSLRPNTGELFF.

The chain couples TRBV7-8 to TRBJ1-5, with D possibly being TRBD1 (5 bases). The V end lost 4 bases, the J end lost 5 bases, and 15 bases lay between the germline ends. CDR3 length: 15 residues. In germline, CDR1 is SGHVS, CDR2 FQNEAQ. CDR3 loop: CASSSSQGRDQPQHF. Written as DNA, the CDR3 is TGTGCCAGCAGCTCCTCTCAGGGTCGTGATCAGCCCCAGCATTTT.

V usage is TRBV9 and J usage is TRBJ2-1; 9 bases are a match to TRBD2. The ends lost 5 bases at V and 6 bases at J; junction bases unmatched: 9. The CDR3 totals 15 residues. Germline assignment: CDR1 SGDLS and CDR2 YYNGEE. The CDR3 here is CASSRGGANLNEQFF. The CDR3 bases are TGTGCCAGCAGTCGCGGGGGGGCTAACCTCAATGAGCAGTTCTTC.

This clonotype has only a few counts. This sequence joins TRBV7-6 and TRBJ1-1, with TRBD1 matching over 10 bases. This CDR3 is built from 17 residues. The germline V gene has CDR1 SGHVS and CDR2 FNYEAQ. Trimming took 5 bases from V and 4 from J; bases not matched to a gene: 13. As DNA, the CDR3 is TGTGCCAGCAGCAAACCCGGGACAGGGGTGTCGAGCACTGAAGCTTTCTTT. Its translation is CASSKPGTGVSSTEAFF.

The V call is TRBV6-5, the J call TRBJ1-1; D gene uncertain. The CDR3 has 15 amino acids. From germline, CDR1 is MNHEY and CDR2 SVGAGI. V shed 0 bases and J shed 4 bases, with 12 bases lying between them. Here the CDR3 reads CASSYSILGATEAFF. The CDR3 nucleotides read TGTGCCAGCAGTTACTCGATCTTGGGAGCCACTGAAGCTTTCTTT.

The genes are TRBV7-2 and TRBJ1-6, with D perhaps TRBD1 (5 bases). The ends were cut back, 6 bases at V and 6 bases at J, with 12 bases in the middle. Germline V lookup: CDR1 SGHTA, CDR2 FQGNSA. The CDR3 covers 14 residues. The CDR3 sequence: CASRGDSINSPLHF. In nucleotides, the CDR3 is TGTGCCAGCAGGGGCGACAGCATTAATTCACCCCTCCACTTT.

This clonotype has more than one count but fewer than ten. The genes are TRBV10-3 and TRBJ1-5, with D hard to call. V lost 7 bases and J 6 bases, leaving 13 bases between the germline ends. Germline V gene lookup returns CDR1 ENHRY and CDR2 SYGVKD. This CDR3 contains 13 residues. The CDR3 nucleotides read TGTGCCATCACCCCGCTTATGGGTCAGCCCCAGCATTTT. This sequence encodes CAITPLMGQPQHF.

This clonotype occurred a few times. The rearrangement uses TRBV19 and TRBJ2-7; TRBD2 matches at 7 bases. Germline V gives CDR1 LNHDA, CDR2 SQIVND (reference sequence). The CDR3 sequence is 14 residues long. With 6 bases clipped from V and 0 bases from J, the junction kept 5 bases outside the gene matches. The DNA for the CDR3 is TGTGCCAGTAGCCGAAGCGGGGTCTCCTACGAGCAGTACTTC. The encoded protein is CASSRSGVSYEQYF.

The chain has TRBV7-6 and TRBJ2-3; D is perhaps TRBD2 (5 bases). V was pared by 2 bases and J by 5 bases, with 8 bases between. CDR1 is SGHVS, CDR2 FNYEAQ, per germline. The CDR3 length is 13 residues. DNA for the CDR3: TGTGCCAGCAGCTTAATGGGGAGAGATACGCAGTATTTT. Protein sequence: CASSLMGRDTQYF.

This clonotype was recorded a few times. The rearrangement joins TRBV28 to TRBJ1-5, with 11 bases that match TRBD1. The germline V gene has CDR1 MDHEN and CDR2 SYDVKM. CDR3 length: 14 amino acids. Trimming at V came to 8 bases and at J to 7 bases, leaving 7 bases not matched to a gene. The CDR3 protein is CASQRTGGRQPQHF. CDR3 in DNA: TGTGCCAGCCAGCGGACAGGGGGCCGCCAGCCCCAGCATTTT.

The chain carries TRBV15 and TRBJ1-2; 7 bases agree with TRBD1. Germline V gene sequence: CDR1 LNHNV, CDR2 YYDKDF (reference sequence). The CDR3 loop spans 15 amino acids. The J segment lost 3 bases and the V segment lost 1 base, leaving 5 bases of the junction unmatched. The CDR3 region is CATSRGETGYYGYTF. As DNA, the CDR3 is TGTGCCACCAGCAGAGGGGAGACAGGGTACTATGGCTACACCTTC.

DNA for the CDR3: TGTGCCAGCTCATACCGGGACAGGGTATTTGGCGTTGGCTACACCTTC. Translating it yields CASSYRDRVFGVGYTF. This rearrangement joins TRBV18 to TRBJ1-2, with TRBD1 identical over 9 bases. There are 16 residues in the CDR3. The germline V gene has CDR1 KGHSH and CDR2 LQKENI. J was trimmed by 7 bases and V by 5 bases; bases with no gene match: 14.

The gene calls are TRBV15 and TRBJ2-7; no firm D call. CDR3 size: 13 residues. Germline V gene data show CDR1 as LNHNV and CDR2 as YYDKDF (reference sequence). Between the trimmed V and J ends, which lost 0 bases and 3 bases, there was a span of 6 bases. As DNA, the CDR3 is TGTGCCACCAGCAGAGAGTACAACTACGAGCAGTACTTC. Amino acids: CATSREYNYEQYF.

The chain recombines TRBV19 with TRBJ2-2, with D possibly being TRBD2 (6 bases). The CDR3 runs to 16 residues. Trimming cost V 3 bases and J 4 bases, with 15 bases left between them. The germline CDR1 and CDR2 sequences are LNHDA and SQIVND (reference sequence). CDR3 DNA: TGTGCCAGTAGTATGGGTACGGGAGCGGCCACCGGGGAGCTGTTTTTT. It encodes CASSMGTGAATGELFF. The complete variable domain, with remaining parts taken from reference TRBV19 and TRBJ2-2, reads DGGITQSPKYLFRKEGQNVTLSCEQNLNHDAMYWYRQDPGQGLRLIYYSQIVNDFQKGDIAEGYSVSREKKESFPLTVTSAQKNPTAFYLCASSMGTGAATGELFFGEGSRLTVL.

The chain has TRBV12-3 or TRBV12-4 and TRBJ2-7; TRBD1 agrees at 10 bases. J gave up 6 bases and V 11 bases, and 13 bases lay outside the gene matches. CDR3 length: 14 amino acids. The CDR3 reads CASRRDRGRREQYF. In nucleotides, the CDR3 is TGTGCCTCCCGTCGGGACAGGGGTCGGCGCGAGCAGTACTTC.